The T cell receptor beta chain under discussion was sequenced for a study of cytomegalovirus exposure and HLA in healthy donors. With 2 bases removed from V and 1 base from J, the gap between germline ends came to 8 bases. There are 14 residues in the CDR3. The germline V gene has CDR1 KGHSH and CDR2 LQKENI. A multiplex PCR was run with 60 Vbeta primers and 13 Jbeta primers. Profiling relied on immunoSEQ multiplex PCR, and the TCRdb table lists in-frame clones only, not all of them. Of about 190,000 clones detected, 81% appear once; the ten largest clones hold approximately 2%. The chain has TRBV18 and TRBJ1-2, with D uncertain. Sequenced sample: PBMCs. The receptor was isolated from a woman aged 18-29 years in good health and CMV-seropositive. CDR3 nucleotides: TGTGCCAGCTCACCAGGTGGAGTTAACTATGGCTACACCTTC. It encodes CASSPGGVNYGYTF.